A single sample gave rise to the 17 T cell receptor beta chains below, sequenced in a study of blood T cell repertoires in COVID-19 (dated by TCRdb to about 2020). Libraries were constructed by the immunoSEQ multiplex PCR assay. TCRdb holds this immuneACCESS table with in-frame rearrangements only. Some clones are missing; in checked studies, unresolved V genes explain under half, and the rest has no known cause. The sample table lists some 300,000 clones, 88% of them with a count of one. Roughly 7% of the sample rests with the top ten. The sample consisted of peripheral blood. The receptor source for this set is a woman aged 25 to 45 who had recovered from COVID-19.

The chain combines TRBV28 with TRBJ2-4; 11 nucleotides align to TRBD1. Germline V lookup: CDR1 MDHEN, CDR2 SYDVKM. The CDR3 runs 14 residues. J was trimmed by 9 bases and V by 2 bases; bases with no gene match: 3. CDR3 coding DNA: TGTGCCAGCAGTTTAAGGGACAGGGGGGGCATTCAGTACTTC. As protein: CASSLRDRGGIQYF.

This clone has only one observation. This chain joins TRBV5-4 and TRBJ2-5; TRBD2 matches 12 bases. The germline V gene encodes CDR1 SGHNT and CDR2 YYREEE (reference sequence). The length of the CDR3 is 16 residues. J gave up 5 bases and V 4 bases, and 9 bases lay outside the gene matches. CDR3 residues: CASSLRTSGVGETQYF. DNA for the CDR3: TGTGCCAGCAGCCTACGGACTAGCGGGGTCGGGGAGACCCAGTACTTC.

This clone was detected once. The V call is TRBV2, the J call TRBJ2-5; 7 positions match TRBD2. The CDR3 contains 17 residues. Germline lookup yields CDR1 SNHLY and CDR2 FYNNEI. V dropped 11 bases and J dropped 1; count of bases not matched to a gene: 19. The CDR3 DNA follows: TGTGCCCAGCAGTCTGGTAGGCTAGCGGTGCTCCAAGAGACCCAGTACTTC. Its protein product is CAQQSGRLAVLQETQYF.

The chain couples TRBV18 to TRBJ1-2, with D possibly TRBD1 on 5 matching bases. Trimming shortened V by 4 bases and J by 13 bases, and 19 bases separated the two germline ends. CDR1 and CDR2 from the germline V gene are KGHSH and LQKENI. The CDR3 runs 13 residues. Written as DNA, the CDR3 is TGTGCCAGCTCACTGGAAAGACCTGCGGGGACCACCTTC. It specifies CASSLERPAGTTF.

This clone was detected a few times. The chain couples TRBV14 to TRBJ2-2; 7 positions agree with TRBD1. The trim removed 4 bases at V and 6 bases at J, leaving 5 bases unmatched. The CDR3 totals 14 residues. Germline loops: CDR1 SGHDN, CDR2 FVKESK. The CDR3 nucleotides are TGTGCCAGCAGCCTAATGACAGGGTCCGGGGAGCTGTTTTTT. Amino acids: CASSLMTGSGELFF.

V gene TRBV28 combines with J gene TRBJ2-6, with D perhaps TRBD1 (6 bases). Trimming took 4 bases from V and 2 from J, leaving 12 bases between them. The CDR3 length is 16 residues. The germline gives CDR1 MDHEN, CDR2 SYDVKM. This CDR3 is CASSSGAPPGANVLTF. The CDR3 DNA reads TGTGCCAGCAGTTCAGGGGCCCCGCCTGGGGCCAACGTCCTGACTTTC.

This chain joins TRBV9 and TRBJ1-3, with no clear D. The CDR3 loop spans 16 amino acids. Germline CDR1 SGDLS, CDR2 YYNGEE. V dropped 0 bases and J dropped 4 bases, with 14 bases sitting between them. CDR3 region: CASSVAPTARGNTIYF. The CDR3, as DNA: TGTGCCAGCAGCGTAGCTCCCACAGCACGCGGAAACACCATATATTTT.

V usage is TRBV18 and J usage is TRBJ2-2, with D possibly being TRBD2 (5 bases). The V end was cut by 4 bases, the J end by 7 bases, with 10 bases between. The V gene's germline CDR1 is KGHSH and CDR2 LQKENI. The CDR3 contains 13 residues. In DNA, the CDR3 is TGTGCCAGCTCACGTGGACTGGACGGGGAGCTGTTTTTT. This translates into CASSRGLDGELFF.

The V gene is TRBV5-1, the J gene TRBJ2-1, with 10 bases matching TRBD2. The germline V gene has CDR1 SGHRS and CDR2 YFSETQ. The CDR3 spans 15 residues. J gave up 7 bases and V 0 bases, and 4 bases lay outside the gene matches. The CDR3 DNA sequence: TGCGCCAGCAGCTTGGACCCAGCGGGGGGGAATGAGCAGTTCTTC. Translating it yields CASSLDPAGGNEQFF.

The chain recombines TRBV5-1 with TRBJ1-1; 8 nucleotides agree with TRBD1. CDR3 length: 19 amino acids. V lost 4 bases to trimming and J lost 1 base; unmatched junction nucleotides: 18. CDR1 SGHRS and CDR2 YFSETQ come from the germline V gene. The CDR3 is CASSPYGDTWTGKNTEAFF. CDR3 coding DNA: TGCGCCAGCAGCCCGTATGGGGATACCTGGACAGGGAAGAACACTGAAGCTTTCTTT.

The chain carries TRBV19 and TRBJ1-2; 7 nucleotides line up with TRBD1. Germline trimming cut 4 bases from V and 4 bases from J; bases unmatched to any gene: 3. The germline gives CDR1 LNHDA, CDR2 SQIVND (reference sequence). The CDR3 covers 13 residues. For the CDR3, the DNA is TGTGCCAGTAGTAGCCGGGACAGCTATGGCTACACCTTC. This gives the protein CASSSRDSYGYTF.

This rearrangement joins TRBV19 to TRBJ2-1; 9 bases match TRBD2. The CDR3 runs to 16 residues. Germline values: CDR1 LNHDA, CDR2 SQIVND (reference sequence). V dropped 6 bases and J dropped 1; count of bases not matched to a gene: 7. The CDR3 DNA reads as TGTGCCAGTAGGGCGCTAGCGGGGCGGTCCTACAATGAGCAGTTCTTC. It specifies CASRALAGRSYNEQFF.

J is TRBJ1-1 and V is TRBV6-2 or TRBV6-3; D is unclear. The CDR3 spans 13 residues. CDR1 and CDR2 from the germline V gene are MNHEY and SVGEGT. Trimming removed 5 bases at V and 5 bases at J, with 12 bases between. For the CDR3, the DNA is TGTGCCAGCAGTGCCAGTCGGGGTACTGAAGCTTTCTTT. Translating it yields CASSASRGTEAFF.

The CDR3 sequence is CASHDSSYEQYF. CDR3 sequence (DNA): TGCGCCAGCCACGACAGTTCCTACGAGCAGTACTTC. The rearrangement links TRBV5-1 to TRBJ2-7; a weak D match, TRBD1 (5 bases). Germline lookup yields CDR1 SGHRS and CDR2 YFSETQ. The CDR3 loop spans 12 amino acids. Deletions cut 7 bases from V and 1 base from J, with 9 bases between.

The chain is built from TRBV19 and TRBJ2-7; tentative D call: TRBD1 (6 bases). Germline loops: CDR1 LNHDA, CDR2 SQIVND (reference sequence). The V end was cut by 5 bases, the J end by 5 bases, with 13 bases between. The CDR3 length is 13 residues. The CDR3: CASSASGTHEQYF. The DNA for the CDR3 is TGTGCCAGTAGTGCTTCCGGGACACACGAGCAGTACTTC.

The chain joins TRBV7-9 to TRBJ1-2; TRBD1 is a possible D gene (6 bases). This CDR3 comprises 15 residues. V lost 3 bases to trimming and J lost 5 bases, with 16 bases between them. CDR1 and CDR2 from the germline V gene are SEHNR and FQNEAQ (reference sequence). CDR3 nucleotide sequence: TGTGCCAGCAGCTTGGGGAACAGGGTGACTTATGGCTACACCTTC. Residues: CASSLGNRVTYGYTF.

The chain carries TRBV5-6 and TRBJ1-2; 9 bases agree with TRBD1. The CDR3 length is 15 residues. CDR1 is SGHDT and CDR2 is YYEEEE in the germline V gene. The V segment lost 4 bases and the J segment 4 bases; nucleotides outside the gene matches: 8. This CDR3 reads CASSLNRGLGYGYTF. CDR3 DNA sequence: TGTGCCAGCAGCCTGAACAGGGGGCTCGGCTATGGCTACACCTTC.